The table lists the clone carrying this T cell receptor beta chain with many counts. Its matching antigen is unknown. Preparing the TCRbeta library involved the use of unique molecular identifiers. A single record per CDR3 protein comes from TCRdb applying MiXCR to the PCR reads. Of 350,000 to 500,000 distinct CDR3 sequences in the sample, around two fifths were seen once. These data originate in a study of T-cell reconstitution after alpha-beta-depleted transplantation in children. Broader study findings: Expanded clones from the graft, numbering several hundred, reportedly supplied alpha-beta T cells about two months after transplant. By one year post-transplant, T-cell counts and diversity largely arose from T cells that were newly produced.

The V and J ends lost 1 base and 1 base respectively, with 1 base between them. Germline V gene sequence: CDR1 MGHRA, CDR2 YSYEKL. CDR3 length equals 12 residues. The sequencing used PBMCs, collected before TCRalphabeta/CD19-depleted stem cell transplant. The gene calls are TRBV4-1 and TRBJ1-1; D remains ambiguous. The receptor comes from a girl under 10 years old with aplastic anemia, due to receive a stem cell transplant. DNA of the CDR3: TGCGCCAGCAGCCAAGGGAACACTGAAGCTTTCTTT. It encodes CASSQGNTEAFF.